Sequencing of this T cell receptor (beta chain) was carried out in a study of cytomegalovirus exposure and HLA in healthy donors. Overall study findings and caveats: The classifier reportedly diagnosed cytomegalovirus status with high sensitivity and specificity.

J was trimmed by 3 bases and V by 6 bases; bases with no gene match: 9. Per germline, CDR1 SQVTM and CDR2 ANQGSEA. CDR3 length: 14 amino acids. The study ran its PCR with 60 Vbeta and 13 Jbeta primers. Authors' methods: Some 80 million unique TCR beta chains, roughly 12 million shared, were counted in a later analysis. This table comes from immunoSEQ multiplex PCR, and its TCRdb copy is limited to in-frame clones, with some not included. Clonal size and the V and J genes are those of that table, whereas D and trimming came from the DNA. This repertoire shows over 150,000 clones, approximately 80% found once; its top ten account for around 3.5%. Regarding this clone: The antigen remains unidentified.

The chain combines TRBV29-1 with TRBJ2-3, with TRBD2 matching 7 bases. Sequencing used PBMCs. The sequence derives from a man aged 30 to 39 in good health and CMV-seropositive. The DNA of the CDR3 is TGCAGCGTCGAGGTGGGAGGGGTAACAGATACGCAGTATTTT. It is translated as CSVEVGGVTDTQYF.